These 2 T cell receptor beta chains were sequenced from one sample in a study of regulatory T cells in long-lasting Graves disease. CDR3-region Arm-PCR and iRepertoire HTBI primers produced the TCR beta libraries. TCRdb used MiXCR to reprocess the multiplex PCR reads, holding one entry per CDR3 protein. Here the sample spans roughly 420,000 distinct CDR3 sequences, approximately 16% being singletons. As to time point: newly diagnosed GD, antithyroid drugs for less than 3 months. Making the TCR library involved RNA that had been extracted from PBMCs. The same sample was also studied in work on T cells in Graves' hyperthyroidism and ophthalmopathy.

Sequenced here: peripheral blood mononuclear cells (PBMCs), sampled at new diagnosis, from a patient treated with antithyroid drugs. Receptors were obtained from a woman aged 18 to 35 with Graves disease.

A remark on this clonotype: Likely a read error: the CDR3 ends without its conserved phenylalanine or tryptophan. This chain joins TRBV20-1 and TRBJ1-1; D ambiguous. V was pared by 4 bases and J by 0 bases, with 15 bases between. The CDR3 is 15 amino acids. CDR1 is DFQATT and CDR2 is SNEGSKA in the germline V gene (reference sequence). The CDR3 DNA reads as TGCAGTGCTAAGTCTACAGAGATTATGAACACTGAAGCTTTCCTT. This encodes CSAKSTEIMNTEAFL.

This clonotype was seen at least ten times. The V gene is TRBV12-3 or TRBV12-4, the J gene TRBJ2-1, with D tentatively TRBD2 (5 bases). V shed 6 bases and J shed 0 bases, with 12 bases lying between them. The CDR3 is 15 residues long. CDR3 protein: CASRNERSSYNEQFF. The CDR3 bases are TGTGCCAGCAGAAACGAGCGGAGCTCCTACAATGAGCAGTTCTTC.